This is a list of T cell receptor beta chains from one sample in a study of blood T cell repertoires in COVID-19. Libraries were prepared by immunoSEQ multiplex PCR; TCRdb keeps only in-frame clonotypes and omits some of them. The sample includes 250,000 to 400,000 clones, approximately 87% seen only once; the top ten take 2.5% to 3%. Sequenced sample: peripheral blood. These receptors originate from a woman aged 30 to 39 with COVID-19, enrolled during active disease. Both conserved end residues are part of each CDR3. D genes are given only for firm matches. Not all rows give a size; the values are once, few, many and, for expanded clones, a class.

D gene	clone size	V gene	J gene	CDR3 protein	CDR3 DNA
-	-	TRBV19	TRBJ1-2	CASSIAGGSGYTF	TGTGCCAGTAGTATAGCCGGGGGGTCTGGCTACACCTTC
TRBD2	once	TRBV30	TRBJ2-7	CAWSPGGDEQYF	TGTGCCTGGAGTCCGGGGGGGGACGAGCAGTACTTC
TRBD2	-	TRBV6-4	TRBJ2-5	CASSALAGETQYF	TGTGCCAGCAGTGCCCTAGCGGGAGAGACCCAGTACTTC
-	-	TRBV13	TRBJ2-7	CASSTGEVPYEQYF	TGTGCCAGCAGCACCGGGGAGGTTCCCTACGAGCAGTACTTC
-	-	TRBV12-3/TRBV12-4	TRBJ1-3	CASSSSSGNTIYF	TGTGCCAGCAGTTCCAGCTCTGGAAACACCATATATTTT
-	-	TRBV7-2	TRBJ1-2	CASSPDMNYGYTF	TGTGCCAGCAGCCCGGACATGAACTATGGCTACACCTTC
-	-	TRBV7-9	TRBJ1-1	CASSSGTEAFF	TGTGCCAGCAGCTCGGGGACTGAAGCTTTCTTT
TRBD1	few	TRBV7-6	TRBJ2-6	CASSSGTGDTKTIGANVLTF	TGTGCCAGCAGCTCCGGGACAGGGGATACAAAGACGATTGGGGCCAACGTCCTGACTTTC
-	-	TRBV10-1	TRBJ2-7	CASSEGGSSYEQYF	TGCGCCAGCAGTGAAGGCGGTAGCTCCTACGAGCAGTACTTC
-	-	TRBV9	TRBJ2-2	CASSVVGGPEVGELFF	TGTGCCAGCAGCGTAGTAGGCGGTCCGGAGGTCGGGGAGCTGTTTTTT
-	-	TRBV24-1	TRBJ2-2	CATSDSGMLPGELFF	TGTGCCACCAGTGATTCGGGGATGTTACCCGGGGAGCTGTTTTTT
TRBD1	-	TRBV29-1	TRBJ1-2	CSVEPGQGVDGYTF	TGCAGCGTTGAACCGGGACAGGGGGTCGATGGCTACACCTTC
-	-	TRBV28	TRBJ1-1	CASSLEGEAFF	TGTGCCAGCAGTTTAGAGGGTGAAGCTTTCTTT
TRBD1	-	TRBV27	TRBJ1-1	CASGPTGTGMTEAFF	TGTGCCAGCGGTCCGACCGGGACAGGGATGACTGAAGCTTTCTTT
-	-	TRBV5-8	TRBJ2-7	CASSPRLYEQYF	TGTGCCAGCAGTCCCCGTCTCTACGAGCAGTACTTC
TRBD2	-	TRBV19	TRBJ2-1	CASSMTSGSFSYNEQFF	TGTGCCAGTAGTATGACTAGCGGGAGTTTTTCCTACAATGAGCAGTTCTTC
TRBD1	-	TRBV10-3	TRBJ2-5	CAISAGTGARLAETQYF	TGTGCCATCAGTGCTGGGACAGGGGCTAGGTTGGCGGAGACCCAGTACTTC
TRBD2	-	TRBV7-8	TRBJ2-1	CASSSELASDEQFF	TGTGCCAGCAGCTCCGAACTAGCGTCGGATGAGCAGTTCTTC
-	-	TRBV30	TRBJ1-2	CAWIRAGNGYTF	TGTGCCTGGATAAGGGCAGGGAATGGCTACACCTTC
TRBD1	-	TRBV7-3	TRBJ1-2	CASSPSGTAGSGYTF	TGTGCCAGCAGCCCCTCCGGGACAGCCGGCTCGGGCTACACCTTC
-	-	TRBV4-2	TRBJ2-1	CASSRGGRRTSGEEQFF	TGTGCCAGCAGCCGAGGGGGTAGGAGGACTAGTGGGGAAGAGCAGTTCTTC
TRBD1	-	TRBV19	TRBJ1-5	CASRARYGQGGQPQHF	TGTGCCAGTAGGGCCCGCTATGGACAGGGTGGTCAGCCCCAGCATTTT
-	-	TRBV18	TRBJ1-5	CASSPEGSGGNQPQHF	TGTGCCAGCTCACCAGAGGGCTCGGGTGGCAATCAGCCCCAGCATTTT
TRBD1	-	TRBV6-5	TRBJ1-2	CASSSHRGEPYGYTF	TGTGCCAGCAGTTCTCACAGGGGGGAGCCCTATGGCTACACCTTC
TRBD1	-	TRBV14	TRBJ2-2	CASSLGTGDGELFF	TGTGCCAGCAGCCTTGGGACAGGGGACGGGGAGCTGTTTTTT
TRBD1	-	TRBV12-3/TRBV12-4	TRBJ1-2	CASSLGTGYGYTF	TGTGCCAGCAGTTTGGGGACAGGCTATGGCTACACCTTC
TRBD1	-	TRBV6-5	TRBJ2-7	CASSYSEDRGDEQYF	TGTGCCAGCAGTTACTCCGAGGACAGGGGTGACGAGCAGTACTTC
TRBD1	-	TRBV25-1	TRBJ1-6	CASSGDSQRSYNSPLHF	TGTGCCAGCAGTGGGGACAGTCAGAGGTCCTATAATTCACCCCTCCACTTT
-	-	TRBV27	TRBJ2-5	CASSTIRGETQYF	TGTGCCAGCAGCACCATCAGAGGGGAGACCCAGTACTTC
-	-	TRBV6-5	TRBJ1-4	CASSYERGYEKLFF	TGTGCCAGCAGTTACGAGCGGGGATATGAAAAACTGTTTTTT
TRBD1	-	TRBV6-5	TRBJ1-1	CASTRDRVMNTEAFF	TGTGCCAGCACCAGGGACAGGGTAATGAACACTGAAGCTTTCTTT
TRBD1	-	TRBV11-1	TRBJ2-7	CASSPYTGTASYEQYF	TGTGCCAGCAGCCCTTACACCGGGACAGCCTCCTACGAGCAGTACTTC
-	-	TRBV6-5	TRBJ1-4	CASRSRTESEKLFF	TGTGCCAGCAGATCGAGGACAGAATCCGAAAAACTGTTTTTT
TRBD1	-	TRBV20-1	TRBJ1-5	CSASLAGGTGNQPQHF	TGCAGTGCTAGTCTCGCAGGGGGTACGGGCAATCAGCCCCAGCATTTT
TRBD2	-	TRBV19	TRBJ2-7	CASRTISGSNEQYF	TGTGCCAGTAGAACAATTAGCGGGAGCAACGAGCAGTACTTC
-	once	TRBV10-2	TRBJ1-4	CASSGSSNLHEKLFF	TGCGCCAGCAGTGGGAGTTCTAACCTTCATGAAAAACTGTTTTTT
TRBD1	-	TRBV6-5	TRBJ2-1	CASSLDRGRGGQFF	TGTGCCAGCAGTCTTGACAGGGGGCGCGGTGGGCAGTTCTTC
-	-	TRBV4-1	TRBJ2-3	CASSQEGGRGTDTQYF	TGCGCCAGCAGCCAAGAGGGGGGAAGGGGCACAGATACGCAGTATTTT
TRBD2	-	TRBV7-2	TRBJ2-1	CASVGGNRLSSYNEQFF	TGTGCCAGCGTGGGGGGGAATCGATTGAGCTCCTACAATGAGCAGTTCTTC
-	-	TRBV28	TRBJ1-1	CASSPSWGHNTEAFF	TGTGCCAGCAGTCCAAGCTGGGGGCATAACACTGAAGCTTTCTTT
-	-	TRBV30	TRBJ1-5	CAWSVREYQPQHF	TGTGCCTGGAGTGTACGGGAGTATCAGCCCCAGCATTTT
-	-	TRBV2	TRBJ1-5	CASRPSGNQPQHF	TGTGCCAGCAGGCCATCAGGGAATCAGCCCCAGCATTTT
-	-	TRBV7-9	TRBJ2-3	CASSLPGQRTDTQYF	TGTGCCAGCAGCTTACCCGGACAGAGGACAGATACGCAGTATTTT
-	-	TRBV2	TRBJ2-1	CASSEVPARGYNEQFF	TGTGCCAGCAGTGAAGTCCCGGCGCGAGGTTACAATGAGCAGTTCTTC
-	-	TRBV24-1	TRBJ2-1	CATSVGKWTVVPNNEQFF	TGTGCCACCAGTGTTGGGAAGTGGACAGTGGTTCCAAACAATGAGCAGTTCTTC
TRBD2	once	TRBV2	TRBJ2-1	CASRYIAGSSYNEQFF	TGTGCCAGCAGGTACATAGCGGGAAGCTCCTACAATGAGCAGTTCTTC